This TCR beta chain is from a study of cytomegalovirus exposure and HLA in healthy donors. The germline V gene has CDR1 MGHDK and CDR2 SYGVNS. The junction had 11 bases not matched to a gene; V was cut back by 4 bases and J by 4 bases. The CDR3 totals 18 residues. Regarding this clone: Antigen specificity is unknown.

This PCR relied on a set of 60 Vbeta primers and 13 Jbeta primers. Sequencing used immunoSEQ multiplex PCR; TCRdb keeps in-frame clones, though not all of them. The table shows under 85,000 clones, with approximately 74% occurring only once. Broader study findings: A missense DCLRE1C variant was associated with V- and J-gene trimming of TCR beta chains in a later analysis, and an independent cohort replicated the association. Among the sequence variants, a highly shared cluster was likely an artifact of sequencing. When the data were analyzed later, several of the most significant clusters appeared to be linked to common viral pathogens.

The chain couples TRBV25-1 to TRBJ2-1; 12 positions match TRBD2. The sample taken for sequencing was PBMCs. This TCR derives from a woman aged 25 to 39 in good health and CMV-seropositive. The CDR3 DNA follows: TGTGCCAGCAGTGCTTATTCCGGGACTAGCGGGCTATACAATGAGCAGTTCTTC. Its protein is CASSAYSGTSGLYNEQFF.